This T cell receptor (beta chain) appears in the sequencing data of a study of T cell responses to AZD1222 COVID-19 vaccine. Study conclusions and caveats: An increase in Spike-specific TCR breadth and depth was observed after two AZD1222 doses. The donor group comprised mostly white British people and more females; the analysis possibly underestimated clonal diversity.

V was trimmed by 8 bases and J by 0 bases, leaving 12 bases between them. Germline lookup yields CDR1 MNHEY and CDR2 SVGAGI. The CDR3 extends over 14 amino acids. Method: immunoSEQ multiplex PCR; TCRdb's copy keeps in-frame clones and lacks some. The table includes about 130,000 clones, about 93% detected once. About this clone: The antigen is not known.

Source: peripheral blood, taken on day 0 of AZD1222 vaccination. V gene TRBV6-5 combines with J gene TRBJ2-3, with no clear D. The sequence was collected from an adult in good health. The CDR3 nucleotides are TGTGCCAGCTCATTGGGCGGAAGCACAGATACGCAGTATTTT. This gives the protein CASSLGGSTDTQYF.